The present T cell receptor beta chain was sequenced within a study of siplizumab effects on memory and regulatory T cells. Here immunoSEQ multiplex PCR was the method, and the copy in TCRdb shows in-frame clones only, minus some. The data hold 70,000 or so clones, with about 90% observed a single time. This clone was seen once. Trimming removed 2 bases from V and 9 bases from J; junction bases left unmatched: 3. The CDR3 length is 14 residues. The germline gives CDR1 MRHNA, CDR2 SNTAGT. This chain connects TRBV6-4 to TRBJ1-6; 8 nucleotides agree with TRBD1. The specimen sequenced was CD8+ T cells sorted from blood. The receptor was derived from a human donor in good health. The CDR3 nucleotides read TGTGCCAGCAGTGACCCGGACAGGGCTTCACCCCTCCACTTT. It translates to CASSDPDRASPLHF.